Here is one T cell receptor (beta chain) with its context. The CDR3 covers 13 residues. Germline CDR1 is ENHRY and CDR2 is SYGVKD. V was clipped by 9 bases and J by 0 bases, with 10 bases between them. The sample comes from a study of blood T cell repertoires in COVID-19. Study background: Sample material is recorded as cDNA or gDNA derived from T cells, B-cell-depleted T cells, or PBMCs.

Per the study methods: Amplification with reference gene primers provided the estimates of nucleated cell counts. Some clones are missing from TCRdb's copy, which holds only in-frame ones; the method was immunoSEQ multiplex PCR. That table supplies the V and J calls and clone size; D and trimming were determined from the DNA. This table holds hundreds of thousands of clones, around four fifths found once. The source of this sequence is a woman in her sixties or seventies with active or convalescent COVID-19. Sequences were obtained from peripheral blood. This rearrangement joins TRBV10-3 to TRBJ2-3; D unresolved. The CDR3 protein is CAIMTGSTDTQYF. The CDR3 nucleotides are TGTGCCATAATGACTGGGAGCACAGATACGCAGTATTTT.